The present T cell receptor beta chain was sequenced within a study of blood T cells in healthy people across ages. Germline V gene data show CDR1 as LGHDT and CDR2 as YNNKEL (reference sequence). The length of the CDR3 is 17 residues. V gave up 3 bases and J gave up 5 bases, with 17 bases separating them. The use of a sample-barcoded 5' primer and a J-beta primer mix characterized a second PCR of roughly 7 to 11 cycles. Each CDR3 protein gets one entry after TCRdb re-called the 5' RACE reads with MiXCR. The sample consists of more than 650,000 distinct CDR3 sequences, less than 70% of them appearing once. The donors, all healthy, were Caucasians living in Russia, aged about 6 to 95.

The sequence derives from an elderly man in good health. The sample taken for sequencing was blood. The chain combines TRBV3-1 with TRBJ1-6, with D perhaps matching TRBD1 (5 bases). CDR3 region: CASSQTPWGRNNSPLHF. CDR3 DNA: TGTGCCAGCAGCCAGACGCCTTGGGGCAGAAATAATTCACCCCTCCACTTT. The complete variable domain, with remaining parts taken from reference TRBV3-1 and TRBJ1-6, reads DTAVSQTPKYLVTQMGNDKSIKCEQNLGHDTMYWYKQDSKKFLKIMFSYNNKELIINETVPNRFSPKSPDKAHLNLHINSLELGDSAVYFCASSQTPWGRNNSPLHFGNGTRLTVT.